The T cell receptor beta chain described here comes from a study of T-cell memory formation after mild COVID-19. Study details: Clusters of TCRs were largely donor specific. Study-wide points: The study found balanced CD4/CD8 in clones contracting day 15 to 85 and a CD4+ lean in later expanders. For contracting clones, CD4+ ones sat mainly in CM and EM, CD8+ in EMRA. Pre-infection memory showed some responding clones, and this suggested that cross-reactive memory joined.

Each CDR3 protein is one row after TCRdb ran MiXCR on the 5' RACE reads. The sample contains about 410,000 distinct CDR3 sequences, around 22% of which appear only once. With regard to this clonotype: The target antigen is unknown.

CDR1 SGHTA and CDR2 FQGTGA come from the germline V gene. The CDR3 runs 15 residues. V was clipped by 2 bases and J by 4 bases, with 14 bases between them. The sample consisted of PBMCs or a T cell subset sorted from them (not recorded which). The chain carries TRBV7-3 and TRBJ1-1; D is possibly TRBD1 (6 bases). The clonotype was recovered from an adult woman who had mild COVID-19 (a few samples of this study predate the infection). Cell type and time point are not known. CDR3 coding DNA: TGTGCCAGCAGCTTACAATCCGGGGGCGGCACTGAAGCTTTCTTT. Translating it yields CASSLQSGGGTEAFF. Using reference TRBV7-3 and TRBJ1-1 for the parts outside the CDR3, the full variable domain is GAGVSQTPSNKVTEKGKYVELRCDPISGHTALYWYRQSLGQGPEFLIYFQGTGAADDSGLPNDRFFAVRPEGSVSTLKIQRTERGDSAVYLCASSLQSGGGTEAFFGQGTRLTVV.